This TCR beta chain was recovered during a study of T cells in Graves' hyperthyroidism and ophthalmopathy. This clonotype was seen at least ten times. The antigen remains unidentified. After removal of 5 bases from V and 8 bases from J, the junction contained 11 bases not matched to a gene. The CDR3 is 14 residues long. Among ophthalmopathy patients, the Clinical Activity Score reached at least 3, the NOSPECS grade reached at least 4, and duration remained under 3 months. This sample holds PBMCs from approximately 9 ml fresh peripheral blood. RNA transcripts were the template for amplifying TCR beta CDR3 regions. The HTBI set primed first-round TCR CDR3 RT-PCR. TCRdb itself ran the multiplex PCR reads through MiXCR, one entry per CDR3 protein. The table records fewer than 450,000 distinct CDR3 sequences, less than 20% of them present only once. General observations from the study: Blood also showed most of the thyroid clonotypes that were expanded above 0.001. The model foresaw ophthalmopathy a median roughly 6.5 months prior to onset.

V is TRBV12-3 or TRBV12-4 and J is TRBJ1-2; 7 nucleotides agree with TRBD1. The sample comprised blood. This sequence originates from a man in his late teens or twenties with Graves' ophthalmopathy. CDR3 sequence: CASSLTGTVAGYTF. CDR3 coding DNA: TGTGCCAGCAGTCTTACCGGGACAGTTGCCGGCTACACCTTC.